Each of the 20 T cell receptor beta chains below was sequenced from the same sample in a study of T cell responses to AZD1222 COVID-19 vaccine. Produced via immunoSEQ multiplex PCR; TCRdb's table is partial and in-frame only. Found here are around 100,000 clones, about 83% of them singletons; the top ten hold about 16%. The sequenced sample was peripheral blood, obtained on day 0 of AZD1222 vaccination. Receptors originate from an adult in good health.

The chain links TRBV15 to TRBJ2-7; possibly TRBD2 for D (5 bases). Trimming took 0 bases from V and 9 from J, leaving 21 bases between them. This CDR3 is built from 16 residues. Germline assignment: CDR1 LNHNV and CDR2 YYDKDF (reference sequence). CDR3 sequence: CATSRDRLVSGGRQYF. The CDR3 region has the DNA TGTGCCACCAGCAGAGATAGGCTAGTGTCGGGCGGGCGGCAGTACTTC.

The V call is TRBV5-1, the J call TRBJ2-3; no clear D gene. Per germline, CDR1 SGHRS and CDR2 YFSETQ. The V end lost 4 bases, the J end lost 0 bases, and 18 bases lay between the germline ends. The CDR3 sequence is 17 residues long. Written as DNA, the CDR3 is TGCGCCAGCAGCAATAACCTGGTTACGCAGAGCACAGATACGCAGTATTTT. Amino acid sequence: CASSNNLVTQSTDTQYF.

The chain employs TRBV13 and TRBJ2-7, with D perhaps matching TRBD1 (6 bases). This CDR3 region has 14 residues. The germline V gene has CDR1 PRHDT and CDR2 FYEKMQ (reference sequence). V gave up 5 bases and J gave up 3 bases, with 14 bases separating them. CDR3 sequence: CASSSRQDGYEQYF. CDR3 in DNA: TGTGCCAGCAGCAGTCGACAGGATGGCTACGAGCAGTACTTC.

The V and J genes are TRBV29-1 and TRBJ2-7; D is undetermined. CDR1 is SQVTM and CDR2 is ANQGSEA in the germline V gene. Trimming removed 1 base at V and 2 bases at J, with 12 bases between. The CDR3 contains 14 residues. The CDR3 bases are TGCAGCGTTGAAGTCGCAGCGAAACCCTACGAGCAGTACTTC. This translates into CSVEVAAKPYEQYF.

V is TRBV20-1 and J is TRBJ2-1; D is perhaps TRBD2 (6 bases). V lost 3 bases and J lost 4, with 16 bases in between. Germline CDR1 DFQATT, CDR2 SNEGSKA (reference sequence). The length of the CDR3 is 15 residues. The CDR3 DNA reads TGCAGTGCTAGTATTCCGGGACTTTTGTACAATGAGCAGTTCTTC. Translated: CSASIPGLLYNEQFF.

CDR3 nucleotides: TGCGCCAGCAGTGAGGGGTACCAAGAGACCCAGTACTTC. It translates to CASSEGYQETQYF. This rearrangement joins TRBV10-2 to TRBJ2-5; D is unclear. Per the germline V gene, CDR1 is WSHSY and CDR2 is SAAADI. The CDR3 has 13 residues. With 2 bases removed from V and 0 bases from J, the gap between germline ends came to 4 bases.

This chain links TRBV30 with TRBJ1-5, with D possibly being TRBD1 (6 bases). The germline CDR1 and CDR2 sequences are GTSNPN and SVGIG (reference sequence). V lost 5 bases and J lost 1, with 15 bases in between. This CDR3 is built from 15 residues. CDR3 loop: CAWAPGGTSNQPQHF. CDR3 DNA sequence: TGTGCCTGGGCTCCGGGGGGGACAAGCAATCAGCCCCAGCATTTT.

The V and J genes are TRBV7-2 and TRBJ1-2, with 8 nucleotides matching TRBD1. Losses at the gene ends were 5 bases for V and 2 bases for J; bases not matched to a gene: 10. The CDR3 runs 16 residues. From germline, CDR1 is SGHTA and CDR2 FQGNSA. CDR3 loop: CASSQGASAVNYGYTF. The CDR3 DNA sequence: TGTGCCAGCAGCCAGGGGGCGTCGGCTGTAAACTATGGCTACACCTTC. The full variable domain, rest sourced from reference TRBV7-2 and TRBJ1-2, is GAGVSQSPSNKVTEKGKDVELRCDPISGHTALYWYRQSLGQGLEFLIYFQGNSAPDKSGLPSDRFSAERTGGSVSTLTIQRTQQEDSAVYLCASSQGASAVNYGYTFGSGTRLTVV.

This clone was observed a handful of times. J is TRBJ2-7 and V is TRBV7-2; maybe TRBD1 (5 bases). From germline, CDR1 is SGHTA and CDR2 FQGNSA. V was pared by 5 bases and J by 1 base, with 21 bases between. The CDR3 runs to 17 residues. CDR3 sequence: CASSTFPRGHKSYEQYF. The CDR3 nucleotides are TGTGCCAGCAGCACCTTCCCTAGGGGCCATAAATCCTACGAGCAGTACTTC.

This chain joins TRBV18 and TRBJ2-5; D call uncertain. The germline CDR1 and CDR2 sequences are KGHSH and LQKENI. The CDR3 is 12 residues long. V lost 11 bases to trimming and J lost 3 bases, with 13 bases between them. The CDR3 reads CAAARQEETQYF. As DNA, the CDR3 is TGTGCCGCAGCTCGCCAGGAAGAGACCCAGTACTTC.

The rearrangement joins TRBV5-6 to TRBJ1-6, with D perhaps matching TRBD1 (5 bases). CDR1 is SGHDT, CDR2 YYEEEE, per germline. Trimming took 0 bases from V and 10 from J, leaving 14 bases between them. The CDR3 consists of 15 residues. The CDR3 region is CASSLGTGWQSPLHF. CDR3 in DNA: TGTGCCAGCAGCTTGGGTACAGGATGGCAATCACCCCTCCACTTT.

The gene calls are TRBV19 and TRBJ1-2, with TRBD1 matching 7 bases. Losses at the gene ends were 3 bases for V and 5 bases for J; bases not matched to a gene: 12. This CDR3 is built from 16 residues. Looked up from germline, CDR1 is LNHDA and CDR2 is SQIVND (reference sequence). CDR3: CASSILRGQKKYGYTF. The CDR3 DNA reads TGTGCCAGTAGTATTTTGCGGGGACAGAAAAAGTATGGCTACACCTTC.

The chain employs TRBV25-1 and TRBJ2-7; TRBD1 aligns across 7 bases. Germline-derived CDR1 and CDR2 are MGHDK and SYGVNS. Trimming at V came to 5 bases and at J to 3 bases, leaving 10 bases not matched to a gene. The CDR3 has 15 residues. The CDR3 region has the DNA TGTGCCAGCAGTAAGACAGGGATGGGAATCTACGAGCAGTACTTC. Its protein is CASSKTGMGIYEQYF.

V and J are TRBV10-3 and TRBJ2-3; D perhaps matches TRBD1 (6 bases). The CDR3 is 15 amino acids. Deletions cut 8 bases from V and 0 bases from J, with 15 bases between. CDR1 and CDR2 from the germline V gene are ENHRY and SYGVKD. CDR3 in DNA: TGTGCCATCGACGGCCAGGGGACCAGCACAGATACGCAGTATTTT. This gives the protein CAIDGQGTSTDTQYF.

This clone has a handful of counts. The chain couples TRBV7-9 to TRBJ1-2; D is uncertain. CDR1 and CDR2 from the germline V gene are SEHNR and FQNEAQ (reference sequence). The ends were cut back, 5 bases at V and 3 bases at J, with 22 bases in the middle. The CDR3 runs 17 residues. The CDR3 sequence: CASSPIPAQDDDYGYTF. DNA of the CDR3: TGTGCCAGCAGCCCTATTCCCGCCCAGGATGATGACTATGGCTACACCTTC.

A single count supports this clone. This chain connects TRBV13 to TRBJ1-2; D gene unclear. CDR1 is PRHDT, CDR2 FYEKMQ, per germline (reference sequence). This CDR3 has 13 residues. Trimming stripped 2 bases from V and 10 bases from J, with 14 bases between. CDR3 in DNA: TGTGCCAGCAGCTTATGGGCAGCCAGCCTCTACACCTTC. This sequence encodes CASSLWAASLYTF.

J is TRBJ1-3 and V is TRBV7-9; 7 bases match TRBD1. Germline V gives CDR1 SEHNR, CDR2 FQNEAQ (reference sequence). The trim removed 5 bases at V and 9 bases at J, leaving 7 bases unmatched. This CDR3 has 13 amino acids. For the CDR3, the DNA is TGTGCCAGCAGCCCGGGGGACAGCCCCACCATATATTTT. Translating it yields CASSPGDSPTIYF.

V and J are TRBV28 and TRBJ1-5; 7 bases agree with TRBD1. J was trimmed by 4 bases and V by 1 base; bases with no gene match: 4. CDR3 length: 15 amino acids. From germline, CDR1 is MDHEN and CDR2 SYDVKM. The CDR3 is CASSLLLQGNQPQHF. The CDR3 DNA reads TGTGCCAGCAGTTTATTGCTACAGGGGAATCAGCCCCAGCATTTT.

The CDR3 reads CASSLKSGQGGEQYF. CDR3 DNA: TGTGCCAGCAGCTTAAAGTCGGGGCAGGGGGGCGAGCAGTACTTC. This rearrangement joins TRBV7-2 to TRBJ2-7; maybe TRBD1 (7 bases). V lost 2 bases and J lost 6, with 17 bases in between. CDR1 and CDR2 (germline): SGHTA, FQGNSA. The CDR3 contains 15 residues.

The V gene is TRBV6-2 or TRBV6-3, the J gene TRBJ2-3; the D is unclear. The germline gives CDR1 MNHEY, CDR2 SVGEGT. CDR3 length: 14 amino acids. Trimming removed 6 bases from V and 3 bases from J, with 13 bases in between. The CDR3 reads CASSETQWTDTQYF. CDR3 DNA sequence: TGTGCCAGCAGCGAGACCCAGTGGACAGATACGCAGTATTTT.